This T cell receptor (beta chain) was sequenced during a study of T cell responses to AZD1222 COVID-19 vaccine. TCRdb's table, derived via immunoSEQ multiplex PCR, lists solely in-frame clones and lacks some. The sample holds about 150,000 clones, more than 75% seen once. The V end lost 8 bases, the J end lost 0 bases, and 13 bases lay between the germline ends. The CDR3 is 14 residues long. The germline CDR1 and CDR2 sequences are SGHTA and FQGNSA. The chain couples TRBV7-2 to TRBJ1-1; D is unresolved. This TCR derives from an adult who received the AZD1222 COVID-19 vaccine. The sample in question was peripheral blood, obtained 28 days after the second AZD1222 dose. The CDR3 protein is CASRGSLMNTEAFF. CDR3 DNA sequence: TGTGCCAGCCGTGGGAGCTTGATGAACACTGAAGCTTTCTTT.